The T cell receptor (beta chain) under discussion was sequenced for a study of regulatory T cells in long-lasting Graves disease. Whole-study findings and limits: Persistent disease was associated with favored TRBV28 usage and with favored use of TRBJ1-2 and TRBJ2-5. The analysis examined peripheral blood only and excluded thyroid tissue. The study found persistent patients shared more public clonotypes (2,741) than new patients (just over 950).

Documented time point: persistent/refractory GD, antithyroid drugs over 5 years with positive TRAb. The TCR library was made from RNA extracted from PBMCs. American Thyroid Association guidelines defined how Graves' disease was diagnosed. Germline V lookup: CDR1 DFQATT, CDR2 SNEGSKA (reference sequence). The CDR3 runs to 15 residues. The V segment lost 0 bases and the J segment 3 bases; nucleotides outside the gene matches: 4. Construction of TCR beta libraries relied on iRepertoire HTBI primers and on Arm-PCR targeting CDR3 regions. TCRdb re-derived calls from the multiplex PCR reads in MiXCR, one entry per CDR3 protein. The data show 650,000 to 850,000 distinct CDR3 sequences, 25% to 35% seen once. Regarding this clonotype: Its target is not known.

This receptor was taken from a female donor with Graves disease. The sequenced sample was peripheral blood mononuclear cells (PBMCs), obtained when the disease was refractory, from a patient treated with antithyroid drugs. The chain is built from TRBV20-1 and TRBJ2-1; TRBD2 matches at 8 bases. CDR3 DNA sequence: TGCAGTGCTAGAGATAGCGGGGTTCGCTACAATGAGCAGTTCTTC. Translation: CSARDSGVRYNEQFF.